This record covers a single T cell receptor beta chain. The protocol was immunoSEQ multiplex PCR, while the TCRdb copy is restricted to in-frame clones and leaves out a portion. The sample records approximately 130,000 clones, around four fifths being singletons. V was shortened by 4 bases and J by 3 bases, with 16 bases between the two germline ends. The CDR3 covers 15 residues. Germline values: CDR1 SGDLS, CDR2 YYNGEE. The data originate from a study of blood T cell repertoires in COVID-19. Study background: The samples span acute and convalescent COVID-19 from the United States, Italy and Spain. PBMCs, B-cell-depleted T cells, or T cells provided the cDNA or gDNA that made up the material.

The source of this sequence is a man aged 35-49 years with active or convalescent COVID-19. Sequenced input: peripheral blood. The J gene is TRBJ2-5, the V gene TRBV9; D ambiguous. The CDR3 DNA is TGTGCCAGCAGCTCGGCGGTAGACGACGAAGAGACCCAGTACTTC. Translating it yields CASSSAVDDEETQYF.